What follows describes a single TCR beta chain. The sample is drawn from a study of blood T cells in healthy people across ages. CDR1 is SGHRS, CDR2 YFSETQ, per germline. This CDR3 is 15 amino acids long. V dropped 0 bases and J dropped 2 bases, with 12 bases sitting between them. Alongside a J-beta primer mix, a sample-barcoded 5' primer served in a second PCR lasting about 7 to 12 cycles. TCRdb processed the 5' RACE reads anew with MiXCR; each CDR3 protein has one entry. The sample yields over 1,500,000 distinct CDR3 sequences, about two fifths seen once. This rearrangement joins TRBV5-1 to TRBJ2-7, with D possibly TRBD1 on 6 matching bases. Material: blood. This clonotype originated in a human donor in good health. In nucleotides, the CDR3 is TGCGCCAGCAGCTTGGGCCGACAGGAAACCTACGAGCAGTACTTC. Protein: CASSLGRQETYEQYF. The full variable domain, with the rest looked up from reference TRBV5-1 and TRBJ2-7, is KAGVTQTPRYLIKTRGQQVTLSCSPISGHRSVSWYQQTPGQGLQFLFEYFSETQRNKGNFPGRFSGRQFSNSRSEMNVSTLELGDSALYLCASSLGRQETYEQYFGPGTRLTVT.